This TCR beta chain is drawn from a study of technical replicates of blood from a handful of donors. This CDR3 has 15 residues. V was trimmed by 3 bases and J by 4 bases, leaving 13 bases between them. Germline CDR1 is SGDLS and CDR2 is YYNGEE. Using immunoSEQ multiplex PCR, the repertoire was profiled, and TCRdb retains in-frame clones only, with some absent. The sample gives tens of thousands of clones, roughly 96% of which show up once; approximately 0.2% is in the top ten. The clonotype originates from a human donor in good health. The rearrangement links TRBV9 to TRBJ2-2, with D possibly TRBD2 on 7 matching bases. Sequencing used T cells isolated from PBMCs. CDR3 amino acids: CASSGGGHSTGELFF. The DNA of the CDR3 is TGTGCCAGCAGCGGGGGGGGACACAGCACCGGGGAGCTGTTTTTT.